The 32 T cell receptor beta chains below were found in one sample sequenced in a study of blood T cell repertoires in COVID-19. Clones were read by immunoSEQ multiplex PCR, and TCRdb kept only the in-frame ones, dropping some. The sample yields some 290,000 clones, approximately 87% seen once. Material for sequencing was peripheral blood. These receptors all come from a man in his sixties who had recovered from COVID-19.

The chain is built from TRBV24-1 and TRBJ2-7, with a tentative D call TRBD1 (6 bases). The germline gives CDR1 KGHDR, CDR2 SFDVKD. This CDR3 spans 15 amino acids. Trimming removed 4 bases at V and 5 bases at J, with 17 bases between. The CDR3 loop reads CATSDPNRAANEQYF. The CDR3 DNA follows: TGTGCCACCAGTGACCCCAACAGGGCGGCGAACGAGCAGTACTTC.

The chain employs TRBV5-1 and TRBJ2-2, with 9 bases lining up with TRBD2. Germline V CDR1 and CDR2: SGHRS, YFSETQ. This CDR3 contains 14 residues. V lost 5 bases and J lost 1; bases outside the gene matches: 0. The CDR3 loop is CASRTSGNTGELFF. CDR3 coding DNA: TGCGCCAGCAGGACTAGCGGGAACACCGGGGAGCTGTTTTTT.

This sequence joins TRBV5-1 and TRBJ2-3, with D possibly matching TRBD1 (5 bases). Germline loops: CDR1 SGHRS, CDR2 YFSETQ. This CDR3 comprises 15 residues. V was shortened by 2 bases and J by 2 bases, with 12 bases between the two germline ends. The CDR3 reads CASSFSQGVTDTQYF. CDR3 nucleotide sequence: TGCGCCAGCAGCTTTAGTCAGGGCGTCACAGATACGCAGTATTTT.

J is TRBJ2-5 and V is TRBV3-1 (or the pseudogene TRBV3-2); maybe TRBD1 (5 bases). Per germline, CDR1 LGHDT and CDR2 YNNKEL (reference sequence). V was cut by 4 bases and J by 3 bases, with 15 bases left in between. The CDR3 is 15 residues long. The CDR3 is CASSRGWSVKETQYF. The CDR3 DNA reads TGTGCCAGCAGCCGGGGCTGGAGCGTAAAAGAGACCCAGTACTTC.

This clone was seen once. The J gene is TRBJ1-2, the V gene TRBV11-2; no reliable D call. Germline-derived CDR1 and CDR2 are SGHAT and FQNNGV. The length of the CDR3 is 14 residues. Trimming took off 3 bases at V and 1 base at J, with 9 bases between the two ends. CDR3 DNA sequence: TGTGCCAGCAGCTTTGGCACAAATAACTATGGCTACACCTTC. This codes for CASSFGTNNYGYTF.

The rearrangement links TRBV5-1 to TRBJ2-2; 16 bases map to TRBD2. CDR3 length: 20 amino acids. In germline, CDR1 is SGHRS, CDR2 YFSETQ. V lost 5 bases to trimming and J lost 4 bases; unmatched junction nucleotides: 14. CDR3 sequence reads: CASRTLPGTSGRAVTGELFF. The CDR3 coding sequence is TGCGCCAGCAGAACTCTTCCCGGGACTAGCGGGAGGGCGGTCACCGGGGAGCTGTTTTTT.

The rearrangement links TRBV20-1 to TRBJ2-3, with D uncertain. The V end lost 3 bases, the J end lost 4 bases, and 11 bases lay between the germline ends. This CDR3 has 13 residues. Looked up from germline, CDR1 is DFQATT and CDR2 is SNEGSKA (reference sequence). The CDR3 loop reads CSASLVQADTQYF. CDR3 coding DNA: TGCAGTGCTAGTCTGGTTCAGGCAGATACGCAGTATTTT.

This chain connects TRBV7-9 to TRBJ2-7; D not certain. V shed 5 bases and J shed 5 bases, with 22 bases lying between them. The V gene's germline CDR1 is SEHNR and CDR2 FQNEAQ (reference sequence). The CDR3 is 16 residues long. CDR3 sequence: CASSNVQVRERHEQYF. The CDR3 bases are TGTGCCAGCAGCAACGTCCAGGTTAGAGAACGGCACGAGCAGTACTTC.

CDR3 sequence: CASSPGLGVEVQYF. CDR3 coding DNA: TGTGCCAGCTCACCGGGACTAGGGGTTGAGGTCCAGTACTTC. V is TRBV18 and J is TRBJ2-5; 8 nucleotides line up with TRBD2. This CDR3 is 14 amino acids long. Per the germline V gene, CDR1 is KGHSH and CDR2 is LQKENI. V lost 3 bases, J lost 10 bases, and 10 bases stayed unmatched.

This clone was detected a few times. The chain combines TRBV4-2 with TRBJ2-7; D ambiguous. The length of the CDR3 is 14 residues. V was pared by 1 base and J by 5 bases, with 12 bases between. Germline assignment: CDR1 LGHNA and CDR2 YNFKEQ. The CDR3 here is CASSQVEAPHEQYF. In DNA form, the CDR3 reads TGTGCCAGCAGCCAAGTAGAGGCTCCCCACGAGCAGTACTTC.

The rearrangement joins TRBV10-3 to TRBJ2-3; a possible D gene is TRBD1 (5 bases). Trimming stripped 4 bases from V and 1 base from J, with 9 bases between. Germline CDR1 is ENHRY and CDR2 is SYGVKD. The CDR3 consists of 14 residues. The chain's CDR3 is CAISVMTGTDTQYF. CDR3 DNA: TGTGCCATCAGTGTGATGACAGGCACAGATACGCAGTATTTT.

CDR3 residues: CASSQEGVLAGASYEQYF. The CDR3 coding sequence is TGCGCCAGCAGCCAAGAGGGAGTACTGGCAGGCGCCTCCTACGAGCAGTACTTC. The rearrangement uses TRBV4-1 and TRBJ2-7; D may be TRBD2 (5 bases). The CDR3 is 18 residues long. V lost 0 bases and J 0 bases, leaving 18 bases between the germline ends. Germline assignment: CDR1 MGHRA and CDR2 YSYEKL.

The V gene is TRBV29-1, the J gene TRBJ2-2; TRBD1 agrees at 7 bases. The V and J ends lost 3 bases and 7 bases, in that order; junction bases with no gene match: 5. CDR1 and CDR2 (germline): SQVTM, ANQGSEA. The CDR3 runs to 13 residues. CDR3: CSVDFRGNGELFF. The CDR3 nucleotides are TGCAGCGTTGATTTCAGGGGGAACGGGGAGCTGTTTTTT.

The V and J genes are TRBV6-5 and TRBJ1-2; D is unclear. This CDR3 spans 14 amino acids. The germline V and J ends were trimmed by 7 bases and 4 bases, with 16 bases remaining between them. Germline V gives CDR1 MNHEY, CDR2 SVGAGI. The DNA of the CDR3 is TGTGCCAGCACCCCAGCCCACGGAGTCTATGGCTACACCTTC. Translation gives CASTPAHGVYGYTF.

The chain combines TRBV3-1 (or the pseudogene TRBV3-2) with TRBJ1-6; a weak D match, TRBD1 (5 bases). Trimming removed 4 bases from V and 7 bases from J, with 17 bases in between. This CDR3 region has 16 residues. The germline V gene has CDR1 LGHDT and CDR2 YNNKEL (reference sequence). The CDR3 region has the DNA TGTGCCAGCAGCCCCACATCAAGGGGATCGAATTCACCCCTCCACTTT. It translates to CASSPTSRGSNSPLHF.

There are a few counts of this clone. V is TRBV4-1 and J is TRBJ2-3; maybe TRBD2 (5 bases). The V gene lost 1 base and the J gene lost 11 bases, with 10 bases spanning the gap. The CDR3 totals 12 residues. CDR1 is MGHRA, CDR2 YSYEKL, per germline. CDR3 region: CASSQVAGRQYF. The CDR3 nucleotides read TGCGCCAGCAGCCAAGTTGCTGGGAGGCAGTATTTT.

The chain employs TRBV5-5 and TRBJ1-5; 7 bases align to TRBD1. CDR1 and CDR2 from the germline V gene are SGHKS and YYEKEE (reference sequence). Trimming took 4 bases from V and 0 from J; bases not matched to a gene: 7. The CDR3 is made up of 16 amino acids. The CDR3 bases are TGTGCCAGCAGCGGGGGACAGAGCTATAGCAATCAGCCCCAGCATTTT. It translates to CASSGGQSYSNQPQHF.

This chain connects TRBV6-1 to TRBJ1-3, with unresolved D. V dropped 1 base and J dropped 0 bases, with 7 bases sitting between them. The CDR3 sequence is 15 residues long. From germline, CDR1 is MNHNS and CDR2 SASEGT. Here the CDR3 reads CASSEGGYSGNTIYF. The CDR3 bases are TGTGCCAGCAGTGAAGGAGGTTACTCTGGAAACACCATATATTTT.

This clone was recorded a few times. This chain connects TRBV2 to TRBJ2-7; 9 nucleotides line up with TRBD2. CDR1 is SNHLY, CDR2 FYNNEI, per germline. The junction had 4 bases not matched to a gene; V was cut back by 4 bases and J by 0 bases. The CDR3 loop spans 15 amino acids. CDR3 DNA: TGTGCCAGCAGTGGCGAAGCGGGAGGCTCCTACGAGCAGTACTTC. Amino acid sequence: CASSGEAGGSYEQYF.

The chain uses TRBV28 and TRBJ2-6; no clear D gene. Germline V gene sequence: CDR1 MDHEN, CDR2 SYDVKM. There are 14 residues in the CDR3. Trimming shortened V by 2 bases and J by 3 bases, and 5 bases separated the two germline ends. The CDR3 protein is CASSLPGGANVLTF. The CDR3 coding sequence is TGTGCCAGCAGTTTACCAGGTGGGGCCAACGTCCTGACTTTC.

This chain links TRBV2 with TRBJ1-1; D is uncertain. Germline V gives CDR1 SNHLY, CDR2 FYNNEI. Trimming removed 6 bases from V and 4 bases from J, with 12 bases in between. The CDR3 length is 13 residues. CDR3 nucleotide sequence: TGTGCCAGCAGGCCCGGGAGCTTCACTGAAGCTTTCTTT. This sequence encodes CASRPGSFTEAFF.

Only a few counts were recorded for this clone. CDR3 loop: CASSIETGNTEAFF. In DNA, the CDR3 is TGTGCCAGTAGTATCGAGACAGGGAACACTGAAGCTTTCTTT. V usage is TRBV19 and J usage is TRBJ1-1; D may be TRBD1 (6 bases). V lost 3 bases, J lost 1 base, and 9 bases lay in between. There are 14 residues in the CDR3. Germline V gives CDR1 LNHDA, CDR2 SQIVND (reference sequence). The full variable domain, completed using reference TRBV19 and TRBJ1-1, is DGGITQSPKYLFRKEGQNVTLSCEQNLNHDAMYWYRQDPGQGLRLIYYSQIVNDFQKGDIAEGYSVSREKKESFPLTVTSAQKNPTAFYLCASSIETGNTEAFFGQGTRLTVV.

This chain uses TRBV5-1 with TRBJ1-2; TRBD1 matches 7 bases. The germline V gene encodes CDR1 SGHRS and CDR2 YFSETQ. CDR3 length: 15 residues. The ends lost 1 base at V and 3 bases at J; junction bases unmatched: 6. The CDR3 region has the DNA TGCGCCAGCAGCTTGTCGGGGACAGCGGACTATGGCTACACCTTC. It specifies CASSLSGTADYGYTF. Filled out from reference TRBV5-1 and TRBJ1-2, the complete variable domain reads KAGVTQTPRYLIKTRGQQVTLSCSPISGHRSVSWYQQTPGQGLQFLFEYFSETQRNKGNFPGRFSGRQFSNSRSEMNVSTLELGDSALYLCASSLSGTADYGYTFGSGTRLTVV.

The CDR3 coding sequence is TGTGCCACCTCTACCCTTACAGGGGCGGCCTATGGCTACACCTTC. Its protein is CATSTLTGAAYGYTF. The chain carries TRBV5-4 and TRBJ1-2; 7 bases are shared with TRBD1. This CDR3 has 15 residues. J was trimmed by 4 bases and V by 9 bases; bases with no gene match: 15. The germline gives CDR1 SGHNT, CDR2 YYREEE (reference sequence).

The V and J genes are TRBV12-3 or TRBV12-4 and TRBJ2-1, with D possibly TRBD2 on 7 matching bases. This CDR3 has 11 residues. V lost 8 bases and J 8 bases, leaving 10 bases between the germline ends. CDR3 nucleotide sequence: TGTGCCAGCGGGGGGGGCTATGAGCAGTTCTTC. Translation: CASGGGYEQFF.

CDR3: CATSDPTSGGETQYF. The CDR3 DNA is TGTGCCACCAGTGATCCGACTAGCGGGGGAGAGACCCAGTACTTC. V and J are TRBV24-1 and TRBJ2-5, with 12 bases that match TRBD2. Germline V gene lookup returns CDR1 KGHDR and CDR2 SFDVKD. This CDR3 contains 15 residues. V lost 3 bases and J lost 4; bases outside the gene matches: 2.

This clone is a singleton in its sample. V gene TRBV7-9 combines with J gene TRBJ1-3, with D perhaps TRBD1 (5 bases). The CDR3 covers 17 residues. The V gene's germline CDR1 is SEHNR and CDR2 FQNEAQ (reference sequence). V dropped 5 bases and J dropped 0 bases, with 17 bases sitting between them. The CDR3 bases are TGTGCCAGCAGCCCCGTGGAGGGGCGAGCCTCTGGAAACACCATATATTTT. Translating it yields CASSPVEGRASGNTIYF.

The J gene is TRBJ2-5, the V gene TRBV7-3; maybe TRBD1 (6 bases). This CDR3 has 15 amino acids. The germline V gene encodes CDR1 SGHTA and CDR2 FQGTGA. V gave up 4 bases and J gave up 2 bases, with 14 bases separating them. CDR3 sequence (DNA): TGTGCCAGCAGCTACACAGGGACGACACAAGAGACCCAGTACTTC. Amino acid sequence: CASSYTGTTQETQYF.

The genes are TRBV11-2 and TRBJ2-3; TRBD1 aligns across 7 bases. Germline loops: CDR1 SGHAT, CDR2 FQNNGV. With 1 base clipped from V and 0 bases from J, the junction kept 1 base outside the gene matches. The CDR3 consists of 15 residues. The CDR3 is CASSLGQGSTDTQYF. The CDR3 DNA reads TGTGCCAGCAGCTTAGGACAGGGAAGCACAGATACGCAGTATTTT.

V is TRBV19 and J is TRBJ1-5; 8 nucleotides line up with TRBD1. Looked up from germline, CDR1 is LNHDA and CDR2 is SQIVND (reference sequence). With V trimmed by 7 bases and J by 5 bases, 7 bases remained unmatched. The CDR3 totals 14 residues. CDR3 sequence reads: CASNTGQGHQPQHF. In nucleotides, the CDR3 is TGTGCCAGTAATACAGGACAGGGACATCAGCCCCAGCATTTT.

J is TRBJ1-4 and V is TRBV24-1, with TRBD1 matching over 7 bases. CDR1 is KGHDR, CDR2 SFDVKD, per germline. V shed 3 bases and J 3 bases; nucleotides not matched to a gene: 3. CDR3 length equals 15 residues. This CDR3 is CATSDNRGSNEKLFF. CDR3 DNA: TGTGCCACCAGTGATAACAGGGGTTCTAATGAAAAACTGTTTTTT.

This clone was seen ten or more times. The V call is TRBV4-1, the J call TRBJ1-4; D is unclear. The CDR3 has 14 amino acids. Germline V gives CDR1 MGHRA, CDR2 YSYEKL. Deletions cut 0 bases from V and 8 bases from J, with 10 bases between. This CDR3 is CASSQDIQNEKLFF. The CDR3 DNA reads TGCGCCAGCAGCCAAGATATTCAGAACGAAAAACTGTTTTTT.